Given below is one T cell receptor beta chain in context. The sample is drawn from a study of technical replicates of blood from several donors. This CDR3 comprises 14 residues. Germline V CDR1 and CDR2: MNHEY, SVGAGI. V lost 0 bases to trimming and J lost 4 bases, with 7 bases between them. Profiling relied on immunoSEQ multiplex PCR, and the TCRdb table lists in-frame clones only, not all of them. The sample holds tens of thousands of clones, 95% to 98% seen once. This chain joins TRBV6-5 and TRBJ1-5; D perhaps matches TRBD1 (5 bases). The receptor was derived from a human donor in good health. What was sequenced was T cells isolated from PBMCs. In DNA form, the CDR3 reads TGTGCCAGCAGTTACTCCAGGGATAATCAGCCCCAGCATTTT. Translating it yields CASSYSRDNQPQHF.